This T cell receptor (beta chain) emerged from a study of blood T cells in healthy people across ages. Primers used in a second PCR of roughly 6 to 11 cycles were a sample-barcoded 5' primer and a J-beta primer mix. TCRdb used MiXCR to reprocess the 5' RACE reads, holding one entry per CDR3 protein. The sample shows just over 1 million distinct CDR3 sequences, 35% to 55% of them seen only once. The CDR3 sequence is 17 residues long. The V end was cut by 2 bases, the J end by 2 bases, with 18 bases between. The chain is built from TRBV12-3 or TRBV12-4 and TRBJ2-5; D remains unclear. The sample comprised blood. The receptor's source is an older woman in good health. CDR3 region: CASSLTDMPLSQETQYF. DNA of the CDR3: TGTGCCAGCAGTTTAACTGACATGCCGTTGTCGCAAGAGACCCAGTACTTC.